This record covers a single TCR beta chain. The target antigen is unknown. The PCR had 60 Vbeta and 13 Jbeta primers. Produced via immunoSEQ multiplex PCR; TCRdb's table is partial and in-frame only. Recorded for this sample: 70,000 or so clones. Germline V gives CDR1 SQVTM, CDR2 ANQGSEA. The CDR3 contains 11 residues. V lost 6 bases and J 8 bases, leaving 10 bases between the germline ends. The sample is drawn from a study of cytomegalovirus exposure and HLA in healthy donors. Study details: Among the 398 genotyped donors, more than 70% were placed in the Caucasian-associated ancestry cluster.

Findings and caveats of the study: Certain sequence variants were highly shared and formed a cluster, and this cluster was likely a sequencing artifact. Later analysis placed DRB1 highest and HLA-C lowest in TCR association rates, which differed by HLA locus.

The donors, nominally healthy at sampling, likely had unrecorded immune exposures. This clonotype was obtained from a man in his forties in good health and CMV-seronegative. The chain links TRBV29-1 to TRBJ1-4; D perhaps matches TRBD1 (6 bases). What was sequenced was PBMCs. The CDR3 DNA reads TGCAGCGTGGGGGCCACGGAAAAACTGTTTTTT. Protein: CSVGATEKLFF.